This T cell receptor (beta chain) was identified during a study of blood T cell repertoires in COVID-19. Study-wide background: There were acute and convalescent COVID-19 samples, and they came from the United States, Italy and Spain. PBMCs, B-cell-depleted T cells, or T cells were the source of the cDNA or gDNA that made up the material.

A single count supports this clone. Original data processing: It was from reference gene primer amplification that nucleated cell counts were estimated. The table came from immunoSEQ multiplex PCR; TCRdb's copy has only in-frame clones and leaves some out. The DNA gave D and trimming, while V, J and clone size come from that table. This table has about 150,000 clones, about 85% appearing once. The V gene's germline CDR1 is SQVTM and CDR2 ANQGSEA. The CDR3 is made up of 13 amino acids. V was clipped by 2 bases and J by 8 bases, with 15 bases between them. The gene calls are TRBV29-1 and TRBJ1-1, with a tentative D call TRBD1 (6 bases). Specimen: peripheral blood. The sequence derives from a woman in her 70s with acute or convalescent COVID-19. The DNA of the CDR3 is TGCAGCGTTGAAAGGGGGGGTGTCTCAGAAGCTTTCTTT. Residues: CSVERGGVSEAFF.